This T cell receptor beta chain was recorded in a study of blood T cell repertoires in COVID-19. Trimming cost V 5 bases and J 6 bases; bases outside gene matches: 14. Germline loops: CDR1 SGHTA, CDR2 FQGTGA. The CDR3 loop spans 16 amino acids. Here immunoSEQ multiplex PCR was the method, and the copy in TCRdb shows in-frame clones only, minus some. This sample has 250,000 to 300,000 clones, with approximately 90% found just once. The source of this sequence is a woman between 50 and 59 years old with COVID-19, enrolled during active disease. Sequences were obtained from peripheral blood. V gene TRBV7-3 combines with J gene TRBJ2-3; 7 positions match TRBD2. The CDR3 region is CASSLHLADPKDTQYF. The CDR3, as DNA: TGTGCCAGCAGCCTCCACCTAGCGGACCCCAAGGATACGCAGTATTTT.